The 18 T cell receptor beta chains reported below all come from one sample, sequenced in a study of shared clonotypes between healthy human individuals. The repertoire was sequenced with immunoSEQ multiplex PCR; TCRdb's copy has only in-frame clones and lacks some. In the table there are approximately 640,000 clones, 90% of which are singletons. Input material: memory CD8+ T cells from PBMCs. Subset indicated: CD45RO+ cells pooled with CCR7-negative TemRA cells. The source is a man aged 18 to 30 in good health. Some clones in this sample may be carry-over from other donors' samples.

This chain connects TRBV2 to TRBJ2-7; D is perhaps TRBD1 (6 bases). Trimming removed 3 bases from V and 4 bases from J, with 13 bases in between. Per the germline V gene, CDR1 is SNHLY and CDR2 is FYNNEI. This CDR3 comprises 14 residues. Here the CDR3 reads CASSDYSQGYEQYF. For the CDR3, the DNA is TGTGCCAGCAGTGATTACAGTCAGGGGTACGAGCAGTACTTC.

V and J are TRBV7-9 and TRBJ2-5; TRBD1 aligns across 7 bases. J lost 3 bases, V lost 4 bases, and 20 bases had no gene match. This CDR3 is 19 amino acids long. Germline V gene sequence: CDR1 SEHNR, CDR2 FQNEAQ (reference sequence). CDR3 protein: CASSYGQVVERKIEETQYF. DNA of the CDR3: TGTGCCAGCAGCTACGGACAGGTGGTAGAGCGGAAAATAGAAGAGACCCAGTACTTC.

The chain combines TRBV30 with TRBJ2-2; D is ambiguous. V shed 4 bases and J shed 2 bases, with 11 bases lying between them. In germline, CDR1 is GTSNPN, CDR2 SVGIG (reference sequence). This CDR3 region has 14 residues. CDR3 nucleotides: TGTGCCTGGAACGAGCTCCTAAACACCGGGGAGCTGTTTTTT. Protein: CAWNELLNTGELFF.

V usage is TRBV27 and J usage is TRBJ1-5; D remains ambiguous. V shed 3 bases and J shed 2 bases, with 8 bases lying between them. The CDR3 covers 14 residues. Per germline, CDR1 MNHEY and CDR2 SMNVEV (reference sequence). CDR3 amino acids: CASSFSAGNQPQHF. The CDR3 coding sequence is TGTGCCAGCAGTTTCTCGGCAGGCAATCAGCCCCAGCATTTT.

The rearrangement joins TRBV20-1 to TRBJ2-7, with D unclear. V gave up 3 bases and J gave up 4 bases, with 7 bases separating them. Germline V gene data show CDR1 as DFQATT and CDR2 as SNEGSKA (reference sequence). The CDR3 consists of 11 residues. The chain's CDR3 is CSASEVYEQYF. For the CDR3, the DNA is TGCAGTGCTAGCGAGGTATACGAGCAGTACTTC.

The chain links TRBV4-3 to TRBJ2-2; D gene uncertain. The V and J ends lost 2 bases and 1 base respectively, with 11 bases between them. The CDR3 sequence is 16 residues long. CDR1 LGHNA and CDR2 YSLEER come from the germline V gene. This CDR3 reads CASSQTRLGNTGELFF. The CDR3 coding sequence is TGCGCCAGCAGCCAAACCCGCCTGGGGAACACCGGGGAGCTGTTTTTT.

This chain uses TRBV13 with TRBJ2-7, with 7 nucleotides matching TRBD1. The CDR3 has 14 residues. V shed 5 bases, J shed 5 bases, and the junction held 9 bases outside the gene matches. Germline CDR1 PRHDT, CDR2 FYEKMQ (reference sequence). The CDR3 bases are TGTGCCAGCAGCCTCAGACAGGGAAACGACGAGCAGTACTTC. It specifies CASSLRQGNDEQYF. The full variable domain, completed using reference TRBV13 and TRBJ2-7, is AAGVIQSPRHLIKEKRETATLKCYPIPRHDTVYWYQQGPGQDPQFLISFYEKMQSDKGSIPDRFSAQQFSDYHSELNMSSLELGDSALYFCASSLRQGNDEQYFGPGTRLTVT.

J is TRBJ1-1 and V is TRBV7-9; 8 bases are shared with TRBD1. Germline assignment: CDR1 SEHNR and CDR2 FQNEAQ (reference sequence). V shed 5 bases and J 3 bases; nucleotides not matched to a gene: 11. The CDR3 consists of 16 residues. This CDR3 reads CASSPTGQGWDTEAFF. CDR3 DNA sequence: TGTGCCAGCAGCCCAACCGGACAGGGTTGGGACACTGAAGCTTTCTTT.

This clone was recorded once. This chain joins TRBV5-1 and TRBJ2-1, with 7 bases lining up with TRBD2. The V gene end was trimmed by 1 base and the J gene end by 3 bases; junction bases not matched to a gene: 7. This CDR3 has 16 amino acids. Germline loops: CDR1 SGHRS, CDR2 YFSETQ. As DNA, the CDR3 is TGCGCCAGCAGCTTGTTCCCTAGCGGAGGCTACAATGAGCAGTTCTTC. Translation gives CASSLFPSGGYNEQFF.

This sequence joins TRBV6-1 and TRBJ2-7; TRBD1 matches at 7 bases. The V and J ends lost 7 bases and 3 bases, in that order; junction bases with no gene match: 9. This CDR3 is 14 amino acids long. Germline CDR1 and CDR2: MNHNS and SASEGT. The CDR3 DNA is TGTGCCAGCACCAGAAGGGGACAGTACTACGAGCAGTACTTC. This sequence encodes CASTRRGQYYEQYF.

The V call is TRBV7-9, the J call TRBJ2-1; 8 bases are a match to TRBD2. CDR1 SEHNR and CDR2 FQNEAQ come from the germline V gene (reference sequence). The CDR3 is 14 amino acids. J was trimmed by 6 bases and V by 2 bases; bases with no gene match: 3. Here the CDR3 DNA reads TGTGCCAGCAGCTTAAGCGGGAGCCGCAATGAGCAGTTCTTC. It encodes CASSLSGSRNEQFF.

The chain recombines TRBV9 with TRBJ2-5; D may be TRBD2 (7 bases). Germline CDR1 reads SGDLS; CDR2 reads YYNGEE. Trimming left V 3 bases short and J 1 base short, with 13 bases between. The CDR3 has 15 amino acids. The CDR3 here is CASSEGGSSQETQYF. Here the CDR3 DNA reads TGTGCCAGCAGCGAGGGGGGGAGCAGCCAAGAGACCCAGTACTTC.

The genes are TRBV27 and TRBJ1-1; no clear D gene. Germline CDR1 MNHEY, CDR2 SMNVEV (reference sequence). Trimming removed 5 bases from V and 5 bases from J, with 18 bases in between. The CDR3 covers 15 residues. The CDR3 region has the DNA TGTGCCAGCAGTCCGCCGGACGGAGCCTTAACTGAAGCTTTCTTT. This codes for CASSPPDGALTEAFF.

This chain links TRBV19 with TRBJ2-7; 9 bases agree with TRBD1. V gave up 2 bases and J gave up 3 bases; unmatched junction bases: 8. Germline V gives CDR1 LNHDA, CDR2 SQIVND (reference sequence). The CDR3 contains 16 residues. The CDR3 bases are TGTGCCAGTAGTATAAGATCTGGGACAGGGCTCTACGAGCAGTACTTC. This translates into CASSIRSGTGLYEQYF.

V gene TRBV9 combines with J gene TRBJ2-7; D is possibly TRBD2 (6 bases). The CDR3 loop spans 15 amino acids. CDR1 and CDR2 (germline): SGDLS, YYNGEE. The germline V and J ends were trimmed by 0 bases and 7 bases, with 17 bases remaining between them. The CDR3 region is CASSVVGTPWEEQYF. In DNA, the CDR3 is TGTGCCAGCAGCGTAGTTGGGACTCCCTGGGAGGAGCAGTACTTC. The variable domain in full, with the rest retrieved from reference TRBV9 and TRBJ2-7, is DSGVTQTPKHLITATGQRVTLRCSPRSGDLSVYWYQQSLDQGLQFLIQYYNGEERAKGNILERFSAQQFPDLHSELNLSSLELGDSALYFCASSVVGTPWEEQYFGPGTRLTVT.

V and J are TRBV29-1 and TRBJ2-7; a possible D gene is TRBD2 (5 bases). V dropped 5 bases and J dropped 2 bases, with 13 bases sitting between them. The CDR3 is 13 amino acids. Germline lookup yields CDR1 SQVTM and CDR2 ANQGSEA. The CDR3 is CSVRDGHAYEQYF. The CDR3 region has the DNA TGCAGCGTTCGGGATGGGCACGCCTACGAGCAGTACTTC.

This clone was counted between two and nine times. The V and J genes are TRBV25-1 and TRBJ1-1, with D possibly TRBD1 on 5 matching bases. Trimming pared 9 bases from V and 1 base from J, leaving 24 bases between. The CDR3 is 17 residues long. The V gene's germline CDR1 is MGHDK and CDR2 SYGVNS. The CDR3 loop reads CASGPSLDTRGNTEAFF. Written as DNA, the CDR3 is TGTGCCAGTGGTCCGAGCCTGGACACCCGAGGGAACACTGAAGCTTTCTTT.

The V gene is TRBV5-1, the J gene TRBJ1-1, with TRBD1 matching 8 bases. Germline loops: CDR1 SGHRS, CDR2 YFSETQ. CDR3 length: 15 amino acids. The J segment lost 6 bases and the V segment lost 4 bases, leaving 11 bases of the junction unmatched. CDR3 loop: CASSPRTGPFPEAFF. The CDR3 DNA reads as TGCGCCAGCAGCCCCCGGACAGGGCCCTTTCCTGAAGCTTTCTTT.